This T cell receptor (beta chain) was documented in a study of Ad26.COV2.S vaccination and SARS-CoV-2 variants. Turning to this clone: Its antigen is as yet unknown.

Produced via immunoSEQ multiplex PCR; TCRdb's table is partial and in-frame only. The data show about 400,000 clones, 83% seen once. Findings and limits, study-wide: Substantial breadth in spike-specific CD8+ and CD4+ T cell responses was reportedly seen after vaccination.

The treatment is: 15 to 20 received Ad26.COV2.S at low or high dose, single or two shots; 5 received placebo; per-sample allocation not given. It was on day 63 after the first vaccine or placebo injection that samples were taken. Recruitment in Boston yielded a donor of adult age, 18-55 years. Ad26 vector vaccine expressed Wuhan-strain SARS-CoV-2 spike. The CDR3 length is 14 residues. CDR1 and CDR2 (germline): MNHEY, SMNVEV (reference sequence). Trimming left V 0 bases short and J 16 bases short, with 18 bases between. The specimen was peripheral blood, collected in a trial of Ad26.COV2.S vaccine versus placebo. The TCR comes from a person aged 18-65 years who received the Ad26.COV2.S COVID-19 vaccine or a placebo. The chain carries TRBV27 and TRBJ1-4, with D uncertain. CDR3 protein: CASSLSYSPLITFF. Here the CDR3 DNA reads TGTGCCAGCAGTTTATCTTACAGCCCCCTAATAACGTTTTTT.